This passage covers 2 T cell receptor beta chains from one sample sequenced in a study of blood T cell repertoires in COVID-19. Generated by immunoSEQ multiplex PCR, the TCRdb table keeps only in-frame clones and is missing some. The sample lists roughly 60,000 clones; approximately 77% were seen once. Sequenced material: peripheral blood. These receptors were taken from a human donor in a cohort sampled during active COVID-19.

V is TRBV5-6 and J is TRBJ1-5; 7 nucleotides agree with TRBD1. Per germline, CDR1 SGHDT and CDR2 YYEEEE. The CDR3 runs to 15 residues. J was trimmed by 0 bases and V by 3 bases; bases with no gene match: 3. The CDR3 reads CASSWGTASNQPQHF. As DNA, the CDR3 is TGTGCCAGCAGCTGGGGGACAGCTAGCAATCAGCCCCAGCATTTT.

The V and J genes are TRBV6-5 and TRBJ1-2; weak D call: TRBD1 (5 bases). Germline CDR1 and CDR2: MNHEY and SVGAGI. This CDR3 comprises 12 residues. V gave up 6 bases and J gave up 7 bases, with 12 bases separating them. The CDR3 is CASSPGGRGYTF. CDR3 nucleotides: TGTGCCAGCAGCCCGGGGGGTCGTGGCTACACCTTC.